This T cell receptor beta chain was identified in a study of T cell repertoires in breast cancer (dated by TCRdb to 2015 to 2016). General notes on the study: Samples profiled in the study came from tumors, lymph nodes and peripheral blood lymphocytes of breast cancer patients, along with peripheral blood from healthy control donors. Most of the roughly 21 patient tumors analyzed for shared TCRs were ER+/PR+. Controls included nine healthy donors of an age range similar to the patients. On average, sequencing produced roughly 500,000 sequences per sample, which came to roughly 9.6 reads per input cell. Given the low mutational burden of breast cancer and the rarity of common mutations in breast cancer, it was reasoned that TCRs shared between breast cancer patients would target shared antigens. After being minced and digested with Liberase and DNase, tumors and tumor-involved lymph nodes were passed through 70-um and 40-um filters. Blood samples were separated by Ficoll, whereas tumor-free lymph nodes were processed without any enzymatic digestion.

The method behind the library was emulsion pairing. Unpaired genes were suppressed by a second nested PCR containing blocking oligos, after which a third nested PCR added Illumina adaptors and barcodes. Between 5,000 and 250,000 T cells, along with C-region, Stepout and V-region primers, were included in each emulsion RT-PCR master mix. The Micellula Emulsion and Purification Kit was used to make the emulsions, and Qiagen OneStep RT-PCR reagents were used for RT-PCR. Pooled libraries were sequenced on an Illumina MiSeq with paired-end 2 x 250 reads. Per the authors' processing: In Galaxy, read pairs were joined and then clipped at the engineered overlap into separate alpha and beta files, and any unclipped reads were discarded. Alpha-beta pairs were assigned with CompleteTCR, a MiTCR-based pipeline that links chains sharing read cluster identifiers using an R script. TCR sequences that were observed only once, about 1-3.1% of the total, were removed as potential sequencing errors. TCRdb reworked the public reads: Q25 trimming with fastp, MiXCR clone assembly, productive beta chains retained. Every distinct CDR3 protein forms one entry, paired with its most common genes and DNA. The V and J calls shown here were made by TCRdb, not taken from the authors' results. Across this sample there are roughly 38,000 distinct CDR3 sequences, with around 45% seen only once. In total, the top ten clones hold approximately 62% of the sample.

To analyze paired alpha-beta TCRs of CD8+ T cells, the study used an expanded emulsion RT-PCR method with primers covering all TCR V genes. Before emulsion RT-PCR, CD8+ T cells were isolated with a CD8 positive selection kit and incubated overnight in 10 IU/mL IL-2. Broad study findings and their caveats: Discarding singleton TCRs and sampling only part of each tumor may have missed genuine antitumor clones. Because transcript abundance and primer differences skewed clone recovery, emulsion RT-PCR was regarded as qualitative rather than quantitative. Around 19 TCR pairs were shared across seven or more patient tumors and were rarely found in control blood, which suggests possible tumor specificity. Shared TCRs were encoded by various nucleotide sequences, which suggests selection and expansion based on antigen. Compared with tumor-free nodes, tumor-involved sentinel lymph nodes shared about fourfold more TCRs with matched tumor repertoires (about 8.3% versus 1.9%).

Notes on this clonotype: Its antigen specificity is not known. It has no much larger one-base neighbor in the sample; base qualities were not kept.

The origin of this receptor is a pool of human donors with breast cancer or a healthy control (not recorded which). Sequenced material: CD8+ T cells.

The nucleotides read TGCAGTGCTAGGATCGCGGGGGCTTACGAGCAGTACTTC. It translates to CSARIAGAYEQYF. The chain is encoded by TRBV20-1 joined to TRBJ2-7; 7 matching bases give a weak D call of TRBD2. The CDR3 spans 13 residues, from the cysteine through the phenylalanine. The only DNA kept is the CDR3, 39 bases in frame from the first base. Based on the germline V gene (reference sequence), the CDR1 and CDR2 sequences are DFQATT and SNEGSKA. Between the V and J ends, shortened by 3 bases and 4 bases respectively, the junction contains 13 bases.